This T cell receptor beta chain is from a study of early T cells in non-severe SARS-CoV-2 infection. As for the study in general: Sequenced material consisted of bulk RNA (from unsorted whole blood), and chains were unpaired. General study findings and limits: Database matching using VDJdb favored anti-spike CD8 responses, with private and CD4 specificities left missing.

There are many counts of this clonotype. Its specificity is unknown. Attachment of unique molecular identifiers to individual cDNA molecules was performed. MiXCR, run by TCRdb on the 5' RACE reads, gives a single entry per CDR3 protein. The sample lists around 71,000 distinct CDR3 sequences, 10% seen once, with 15% to 19% in the top ten. This sequence originates from an adult who was a healthcare worker with PCR-confirmed SARS-CoV-2 infection or an uninfected control (not recorded which). Sequenced here: whole blood, sampled at baseline.

The CDR3 sequence: CASSQATDSPLHF. The CDR3 nucleotides read TGTGCCAGCAGCCAAGCTACTGATTCACCCCTCCACTTT. The V call is TRBV4-2, the J call TRBJ1-6; no firm D call. CDR3 size: 13 residues. Germline values: CDR1 LGHNA, CDR2 YNFKEQ. Trimming pared 1 base from V and 8 bases from J, leaving 6 bases between.